Listed here are 9 T cell receptor beta chains from one sample, sequenced in a study of shared clonotypes between healthy human individuals. Only in-frame clones appear in the TCRdb table, and some are missing; sequencing was by immunoSEQ multiplex PCR. The sample shows roughly 480,000 clones, around 80% of them seen only once. The sequenced sample consisted of PBMCs. Receptors were obtained from a woman in her forties in good health. Some clones in this sample may be carry-over from other donors' samples.

The J gene is TRBJ2-2, the V gene TRBV6-5, with 9 nucleotides matching TRBD2. CDR3 size: 15 residues. Per germline, CDR1 MNHEY and CDR2 SVGAGI. The junction had 3 bases not matched to a gene; V was cut back by 3 bases and J by 4 bases. DNA of the CDR3: TGTGCCAGCAGTTATTCGGGACTAGCCACCGGGGAGCTGTTTTTT. It is translated as CASSYSGLATGELFF.

The chain carries TRBV28 and TRBJ1-1; 7 bases line up with TRBD1. The CDR3 extends over 15 amino acids. After removal of 6 bases from V and 1 base from J, the junction contained 8 bases not matched to a gene. Germline V CDR1 and CDR2: MDHEN, SYDVKM. The CDR3 spells CASRTRDRQNTEAFF. DNA of the CDR3: TGTGCCAGCAGAACCCGGGACAGACAGAACACTGAAGCTTTCTTT.

The chain links TRBV19 to TRBJ1-5; tentatively, D is TRBD1 (5 bases). V lost 4 bases to trimming and J lost 6 bases, with 19 bases between them. Germline loops: CDR1 LNHDA, CDR2 SQIVND (reference sequence). This CDR3 has 16 residues. The CDR3 region is CASSTIRQGGSQPQHF. The CDR3, as DNA: TGTGCCAGTAGTACAATTCGGCAGGGAGGAAGTCAGCCCCAGCATTTT.

This clone was detected only once. This chain links TRBV5-5 with TRBJ1-2; D unresolved. The germline CDR1 and CDR2 sequences are SGHKS and YYEKEE (reference sequence). V was trimmed by 5 bases and J by 0 bases, leaving 14 bases between them. The CDR3 extends over 15 amino acids. In DNA form, the CDR3 reads TGTGCCAGCAGTTATCCAGGCTCAGCTAACTATGGCTACACCTTC. Translated, it gives CASSYPGSANYGYTF.

In the case of this clone: Since a much larger clone is just one base distant, this may be a read error. Other DNA sequences in this specimen translate into the identical CDR3. The chain combines TRBV30 with TRBJ2-7; 8 bases are shared with TRBD2. The CDR3 has 14 amino acids. Germline V gene sequence: CDR1 GTSNPN, CDR2 SVGIG (reference sequence). V was clipped by 0 bases and J by 4 bases; unmatched bases: 5. The CDR3 spells CAWSVPGGGYEQYF. The CDR3 coding sequence is TGTGCCTGGAGTGTACCCGGGGGGGGGTACGAGCAGTACTTC.

This clone was recorded only once. J is TRBJ2-7 and V is TRBV27; maybe TRBD2 (6 bases). Germline lookup yields CDR1 MNHEY and CDR2 SMNVEV (reference sequence). V lost 2 bases and J 6 bases, leaving 14 bases between the germline ends. CDR3 size: 14 residues. CDR3 coding DNA: TGTGCCAGCAGTTTACTGTCCGGGAGAGCCGAGCAGTACTTC. Its translation: CASSLLSGRAEQYF.

This clone was recorded once. The chain is built from TRBV7-9 and TRBJ2-1, with a tentative D call TRBD1 (5 bases). Germline V gene sequence: CDR1 SEHNR, CDR2 FQNEAQ (reference sequence). The V end was cut by 5 bases, the J end by 2 bases, with 16 bases between. This CDR3 has 16 amino acids. This CDR3 reads CASSPRGMGPYNEQFF. In nucleotides, the CDR3 is TGTGCCAGCAGCCCCCGTGGGATGGGGCCCTACAATGAGCAGTTCTTC.

The V and J genes are TRBV7-2 and TRBJ2-6, with TRBD2 as a possible D gene (5 bases). The germline V gene has CDR1 SGHTA and CDR2 FQGNSA. Deletions cut 5 bases from V and 5 bases from J, with 19 bases between. This CDR3 comprises 17 residues. The CDR3 here is CASSPSGGDLWANVLTF. The CDR3 DNA follows: TGTGCCAGCAGCCCTTCCGGAGGAGATCTCTGGGCCAACGTCCTGACTTTC. Together with reference TRBV7-2 and TRBJ2-6, the CDR3 gives the full variable domain: GAGVSQSPSNKVTEKGKDVELRCDPISGHTALYWYRQSLGQGLEFLIYFQGNSAPDKSGLPSDRFSAERTGGSVSTLTIQRTQQEDSAVYLCASSPSGGDLWANVLTFGAGSRLTVL.

In nucleotides, the CDR3 is TGTGCCAGCAGTCGCCTCCCAGGGGGTCAAGGGGAGCAGTTCTTC. Encoded protein: CASSRLPGGQGEQFF. The rearrangement joins TRBV6-6 to TRBJ2-1; 7 bases are a match to TRBD1. This CDR3 is 15 amino acids long. The germline gives CDR1 MNHNY, CDR2 SVGAGI (reference sequence). V was pared by 5 bases and J by 10 bases, with 14 bases of the junction left unmatched.